The next 9 T cell receptor beta chains were all read from a single sample in a study of chemoradiotherapy in HPV16-positive cancers. Method: immunoSEQ multiplex PCR; TCRdb's copy keeps in-frame clones and lacks some. The sample lists some 15,000 clones; 75% to 90% were seen once. Source: blood, taken from a patient who underwent chemoradiotherapy. These receptor sequences come from a human donor with HPV-associated anogenital cancer.

The rearrangement links TRBV5-6 to TRBJ1-6; unclear D gene. Germline assignment: CDR1 SGHDT and CDR2 YYEEEE. The ends were cut back, 0 bases at V and 4 bases at J, with 2 bases in the middle. This CDR3 region has 13 residues. This chain's CDR3 is CASSLGYNSPLHF. The CDR3 coding sequence is TGTGCCAGCAGCTTGGGATATAATTCACCCCTCCACTTT.

This chain uses TRBV11-2 with TRBJ2-3; 8 nucleotides match TRBD1. With 3 bases clipped from V and 5 bases from J, the junction kept 4 bases outside the gene matches. Germline CDR1 reads SGHAT; CDR2 reads FQNNGV. This CDR3 is 14 amino acids long. DNA of the CDR3: TGTGCCAGCAGCTTCGGACAGGGAAGAGATACGCAGTATTTT. Amino acids: CASSFGQGRDTQYF.

This clone was seen once. V usage is TRBV19 and J usage is TRBJ2-4; no firm D call. Germline CDR1 reads LNHDA; CDR2 reads SQIVND (reference sequence). Trimming shortened V by 5 bases and J by 0 bases, and 11 bases separated the two germline ends. This CDR3 region has 15 residues. CDR3 in DNA: TGTGCCAGTAGTTTATTATCAGGAGCCAAAAACATTCAGTACTTC. Protein sequence: CASSLLSGAKNIQYF.

This chain joins TRBV11-2 and TRBJ2-3; D uncertain. Germline V CDR1 and CDR2: SGHAT, FQNNGV. The ends were cut back, 6 bases at V and 3 bases at J, with 16 bases in the middle. The CDR3 sequence is 15 residues long. The CDR3 DNA reads as TGTGCCAGCAGGGCTTATGGTGGGAAGACAGATACGCAGTATTTT. Translated: CASRAYGGKTDTQYF.

The rearrangement uses TRBV14 and TRBJ1-3; unclear D gene. CDR1 and CDR2 from the germline V gene are SGHDN and FVKESK. Trimming pared 0 bases from V and 0 bases from J, leaving 9 bases between. The CDR3 has 16 amino acids. In DNA form, the CDR3 reads TGTGCCAGCAGCCAAGAGATGTCTCCCTCTGGAAACACCATATATTTT. This translates into CASSQEMSPSGNTIYF.

This chain uses TRBV29-1 with TRBJ2-3; D remains unclear. The CDR3 totals 14 residues. Germline assignment: CDR1 SQVTM and CDR2 ANQGSEA. V dropped 7 bases and J dropped 1 base, with 15 bases sitting between them. In DNA, the CDR3 is TGCAGCGGCGCCCGGCGAAGGGGCACAGATACGCAGTATTTT. It is translated as CSGARRRGTDTQYF.

CDR3 DNA sequence: TGTGCCAGCAGCTTAGGGCAAGGGGTATCCTACAATGAGCAGTTCTTC. It translates to CASSLGQGVSYNEQFF. V and J are TRBV7-2 and TRBJ2-1; a possible D gene is TRBD1 (5 bases). In germline, CDR1 is SGHTA, CDR2 FQGNSA. This CDR3 has 16 residues. V dropped 1 base and J dropped 1 base, with 11 bases sitting between them.

The chain carries TRBV1 and TRBJ2-5; the tabulated D call, TRBD2, remains unverified against the DNA. TRBV1 is labeled a pseudogene. The CDR3 has 20 amino acids. This CDR3 reads CTSSQDKGLAGGPSVETQYF. In DNA form, the CDR3 reads TGCACCAGCAGCCAAGATAAGGGGCTAGCGGGGGGGCCGAGCGTAGAGACCCAGTACTTC.

The chain combines TRBV5-5 with TRBJ1-3; D uncertain. The CDR3 has 13 amino acids. CDR1 and CDR2 (germline): SGHKS, YYEKEE (reference sequence). V was shortened by 0 bases and J by 3 bases, with 4 bases between the two germline ends. The CDR3 DNA sequence: TGTGCCAGCAGCTTGGGGAGTGGAAACACCATATATTTT. Its translation is CASSLGSGNTIYF.